This record looks at one T cell receptor beta chain sequence and its context. Its matching antigen is unknown. This sample is drawn from a study of naive and memory T cell subsets. Study-wide points: A few larger clonotypes appeared in naive repertoires, especially CD8, possibly memory cells re-expressing CD45RA. In CD4 and CD8 cells, diversity dropped from naive through EMRA. Over 85% of naive TCR sequences appeared only once after error correction, unlike memory subsets.

Both TRBC1 and TRBC2 were covered by a beta constant-region primer of two equimolar oligonucleotides. TCRdb re-called the UMI-ligation and nested PCR reads through MiXCR, storing one row per CDR3 protein. Of 120,000 to 150,000 distinct CDR3 sequences in the sample, approximately 15% were seen once. Overnight CMV lysate stimulation of fresh PBMCs defined donor CMV status by CD4+ IFNgamma. Germline CDR1 SNHLY, CDR2 FYNNEI. V lost 8 bases and J lost 2, with 4 bases in between. The CDR3 has 10 amino acids. Sample: naive CD4+ T cells from blood. V usage is TRBV2 and J usage is TRBJ2-7; no clear D. The TCR comes from a human donor in good health. The CDR3 is CASRTYEQYF. CDR3 DNA sequence: TGTGCCAGCCGAACCTACGAGCAGTACTTC.